Listed here are 5 T cell receptor beta chains from one sample, sequenced in a study of blood T cell repertoires in COVID-19 (dated by TCRdb to 2018 to 2021). The method behind the library was the immunoSEQ multiplex PCR assay. TCRdb obtained this table from immuneACCESS and retained in-frame rearrangements with V and J assigned. These tables miss some clones; where compared with another copy, unresolved V genes account for less than half of the shortfall, and the remainder is unexplained. Across this sample there are under 350,000 clones, with roughly 86% seen only once. The ten largest make up 3.6% of the sample. The sample consisted of peripheral blood. Every receptor here comes from a man younger than 35 with active or convalescent COVID-19.

The table lists this clone with a few counts. J is TRBJ1-4 and V is TRBV18; D gene unclear. CDR1 and CDR2 (germline): KGHSH, LQKENI. V was clipped by 5 bases and J by 0 bases, with 10 bases between them. The CDR3 runs 15 residues. This chain's CDR3 is CASSSLDSTNEKLFF. In DNA, the CDR3 is TGTGCCAGCTCATCCCTAGATTCAACTAATGAAAAACTGTTTTTT. Drawing the rest from reference TRBV18 and TRBJ1-4, the complete variable domain is NAGVMQNPRHLVRRRGQEARLRCSPMKGHSHVYWYRQLPEEGLKFMVYLQKENIIDESGMPKERFSAEFPKEGPSILRIQQVVRGDSAAYFCASSSLDSTNEKLFFGSGTQLSVL.

The rearrangement joins TRBV9 to TRBJ2-1; 9 bases fit TRBD1. V lost 5 bases and J lost 7; bases outside the gene matches: 10. The CDR3 totals 15 residues. Germline V CDR1 and CDR2: SGDLS, YYNGEE. The DNA of the CDR3 is TGTGCCAGCAGGCCCGGGACAGGGTTTAGAAATGAGCAGTTCTTC. Protein product: CASRPGTGFRNEQFF.

This chain joins TRBV7-3 and TRBJ2-1; 8 bases are shared with TRBD1. Germline V gene sequence: CDR1 SGHTA, CDR2 FQGTGA. The CDR3 consists of 15 residues. The V and J ends lost 3 bases and 6 bases, in that order; junction bases with no gene match: 7. CDR3 amino acids: CASSFGQGEANEQFF. The CDR3, as DNA: TGTGCCAGCAGCTTTGGACAGGGTGAGGCCAATGAGCAGTTCTTC.

The chain employs TRBV2 and TRBJ1-3, with 7 bases lining up with TRBD1. The V gene's germline CDR1 is SNHLY and CDR2 FYNNEI. This CDR3 is built from 14 residues. V shed 4 bases, J shed 8 bases, and the junction held 8 bases outside the gene matches. The CDR3 protein is CASSARGQSDTIYF. In DNA form, the CDR3 reads TGTGCCAGCAGTGCCAGGGGACAGTCCGACACCATATATTTT.

This clone was counted a single time. The chain joins TRBV10-3 to TRBJ2-2; 7 bases agree with TRBD1. Germline CDR1 ENHRY, CDR2 SYGVKD. J gave up 2 bases and V 9 bases, and 3 bases lay outside the gene matches. The CDR3 has 13 amino acids. The CDR3 coding sequence is TGTGCCATGGGACAGTCAAACACCGGGGAGCTGTTTTTT. This encodes CAMGQSNTGELFF.